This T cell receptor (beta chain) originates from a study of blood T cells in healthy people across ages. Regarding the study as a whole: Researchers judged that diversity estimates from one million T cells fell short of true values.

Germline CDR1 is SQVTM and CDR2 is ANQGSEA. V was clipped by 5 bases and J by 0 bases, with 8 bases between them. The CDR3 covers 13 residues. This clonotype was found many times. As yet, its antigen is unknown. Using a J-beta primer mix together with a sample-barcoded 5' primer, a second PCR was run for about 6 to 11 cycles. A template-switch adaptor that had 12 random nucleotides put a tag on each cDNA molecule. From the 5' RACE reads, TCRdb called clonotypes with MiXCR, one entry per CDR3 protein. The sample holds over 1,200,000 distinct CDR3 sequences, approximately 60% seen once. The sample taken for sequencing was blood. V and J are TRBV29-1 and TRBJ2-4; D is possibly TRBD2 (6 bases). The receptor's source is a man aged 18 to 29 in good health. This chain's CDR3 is CSVRGRAKNIQYF. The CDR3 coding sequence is TGCAGCGTTCGGGGGAGAGCCAAAAACATTCAGTACTTC.